This T cell receptor beta chain derives from a study of cytomegalovirus exposure and HLA in healthy donors. Study information: Among the approximately 400 genotyped donors, less than 85% were placed in the Caucasian-associated ancestry cluster.

With respect to this clone: Its antigen is not known.

The PCR was carried out with 60 Vbeta primers and 13 Jbeta primers. Sequencing was performed with immunoSEQ multiplex PCR; in TCRdb, only in-frame clones are kept and a portion is missing. The top ten clones hold roughly 11% of a sample with roughly 100,000 clones, about 80% of them seen once. Germline CDR1 MDHEN, CDR2 SYDVKM. The V and J ends lost 3 bases and 10 bases, in that order; junction bases with no gene match: 14. The length of the CDR3 is 16 residues. Notes on the study in general: Presence/absence analyses assumed roughly uniform sequencing depth across donors, which may not hold. Reported performance of the classifier showed diagnosis of cytomegalovirus status with high specificity and sensitivity. A later analysis reportedly identified an Asian-associated ancestry cluster as carrying fewer N-insertions than the approximately 640-donor mean.

This sequence was found in a man younger than 30 in good health and CMV-seropositive. The rearrangement uses TRBV28 and TRBJ1-4; TRBD1 agrees at 7 bases. The specimen was PBMCs. The CDR3 DNA follows: TGTGCCAGCAGTTTTCTCCAGGGGGGCTACCGAGGAAAACTGTTTTTT. Protein product: CASSFLQGGYRGKLFF.